This passage covers 31 T cell receptor beta chains from one sample sequenced in a study of blood T cell repertoires in COVID-19. The method was immunoSEQ multiplex PCR; TCRdb's version includes in-frame clones alone and lacks a portion of them. Of roughly 81,000 clones in the sample, approximately 90% are singletons; the top ten hold around 7.9%. Sequencing was performed on peripheral blood. The receptors stem from a man younger than 40 with acute or convalescent COVID-19.

The gene calls are TRBV4-3 and TRBJ1-5; D is possibly TRBD1 (5 bases). Germline V gene data show CDR1 as LGHNA and CDR2 as YSLEER. The CDR3 loop spans 15 amino acids. The V and J ends lost 2 bases and 7 bases respectively, with 15 bases between them. CDR3 in DNA: TGCGCCAGCAGCCAACTCTTTGGGGCCGGGCAGCCCCAGCATTTT. Residues: CASSQLFGAGQPQHF.

The chain combines TRBV24-1 with TRBJ2-1; 12 bases align to TRBD2. CDR3 size: 16 residues. The germline V gene has CDR1 KGHDR and CDR2 SFDVKD. Trimming cost V 4 bases and J 7 bases; bases outside gene matches: 7. The CDR3 protein is CATSDRLAGVDNEQFF. CDR3 nucleotides: TGTGCCACCAGTGACAGACTAGCGGGGGTGGATAATGAGCAGTTCTTC.

The chain couples TRBV7-2 to TRBJ2-1; 7 bases fit TRBD2. The V gene end was trimmed by 5 bases and the J gene end by 5 bases; junction bases not matched to a gene: 9. This CDR3 region has 15 residues. From germline, CDR1 is SGHTA and CDR2 FQGNSA. CDR3 protein: CASSPRGTTNNEQFF. CDR3 DNA: TGTGCCAGCAGCCCAAGAGGGACTACAAACAATGAGCAGTTCTTC. Variable domain in full (rest from reference TRBV7-2 and TRBJ2-1): GAGVSQSPSNKVTEKGKDVELRCDPISGHTALYWYRQSLGQGLEFLIYFQGNSAPDKSGLPSDRFSAERTGGSVSTLTIQRTQQEDSAVYLCASSPRGTTNNEQFFGPGTRLTVL.

This clone was observed a single time. V is TRBV6-5 and J is TRBJ2-5; TRBD2 agrees at 9 bases. Germline lookup yields CDR1 MNHEY and CDR2 SVGAGI. CDR3 length: 14 amino acids. The ends lost 8 bases at V and 3 bases at J; junction bases unmatched: 7. The CDR3 region is CASGRGTSKETQYF. CDR3 DNA: TGTGCCAGCGGCCGAGGGACTAGCAAAGAGACCCAGTACTTC.

The chain uses TRBV4-2 and TRBJ2-1; D remains unclear. The germline V and J ends were trimmed by 4 bases and 3 bases, with 4 bases remaining between them. The CDR3 contains 12 residues. Germline lookup yields CDR1 LGHNA and CDR2 YNFKEQ. For the CDR3, the DNA is TGTGCCAGCAGCCCCAGCTACAATGAGCAGTTCTTC. This encodes CASSPSYNEQFF.

The V call is TRBV2, the J call TRBJ1-1; 10 positions match TRBD1. CDR1 and CDR2 from the germline V gene are SNHLY and FYNNEI. J was trimmed by 4 bases and V by 6 bases; bases with no gene match: 2. The CDR3 sequence is 13 residues long. CDR3 residues: CASSGDRGTEAFF. Here the CDR3 DNA reads TGTGCCAGCAGCGGGGACAGGGGCACTGAAGCTTTCTTT.

The V and J genes are TRBV7-2 and TRBJ2-2; TRBD2 aligns across 9 bases. This CDR3 is built from 13 residues. The germline gives CDR1 SGHTA, CDR2 FQGNSA. V lost 6 bases to trimming and J lost 5 bases; unmatched junction nucleotides: 1. CDR3 residues: CASRAGGTGELFF. As DNA, the CDR3 is TGTGCCAGCAGGGCGGGAGGGACCGGGGAGCTGTTTTTT.

The rearrangement uses TRBV18 and TRBJ1-4, with D possibly being TRBD1 (6 bases). V gave up 5 bases and J gave up 0 bases, with 10 bases separating them. The CDR3 is 15 amino acids. Germline values: CDR1 KGHSH, CDR2 LQKENI. DNA of the CDR3: TGTGCCAGCTCATCGCGACAGGCAACTAATGAAAAACTGTTTTTT. Protein product: CASSSRQATNEKLFF.

V is TRBV6-5 and J is TRBJ2-2; D is uncertain. V was trimmed by 6 bases and J by 3 bases, leaving 14 bases between them. CDR1 is MNHEY, CDR2 SVGAGI, per germline. CDR3 length equals 15 residues. Here the CDR3 DNA reads TGTGCCAGCAGAGTTTTTGGCGGAGACACCGGGGAGCTGTTTTTT. It translates to CASRVFGGDTGELFF.

V gene TRBV5-4 combines with J gene TRBJ2-2; 10 positions match TRBD1. This CDR3 contains 15 residues. Germline V gives CDR1 SGHNT, CDR2 YYREEE (reference sequence). After removal of 4 bases from V and 4 bases from J, the junction contained 4 bases not matched to a gene. For the CDR3, the DNA is TGTGCCAGCAGCGCAGACAGGGGGCTCACCGGGGAGCTGTTTTTT. This sequence encodes CASSADRGLTGELFF.

V and J are TRBV7-6 and TRBJ2-2; TRBD2 matches 12 bases. This CDR3 comprises 15 residues. The V and J ends lost 4 bases and 10 bases, in that order; junction bases with no gene match: 7. Germline assignment: CDR1 SGHVS and CDR2 FNYEAQ. CDR3 sequence: CASSWLAGGPKELFF. DNA for the CDR3: TGTGCCAGCAGCTGGCTAGCGGGAGGGCCGAAGGAGCTGTTTTTT. Based on the CDR3 plus reference TRBV7-6 and TRBJ2-2, the full variable domain is GAGVSQSPRYKVTKRGQDVALRCDPISGHVSLYWYRQALGQGPEFLTYFNYEAQQDKSGLPNDRFSAERPEGSISTLTIQRTEQRDSAMYRCASSWLAGGPKELFFGEGSRLTVL.

V is TRBV5-6 and J is TRBJ2-7; 10 bases are shared with TRBD2. With 2 bases clipped from V and 3 bases from J, the junction kept 5 bases outside the gene matches. This CDR3 is built from 15 residues. The V gene's germline CDR1 is SGHDT and CDR2 YYEEEE. This CDR3 reads CASSFRPSGSYEQYF. The CDR3 coding sequence is TGTGCCAGCAGCTTTAGGCCTAGCGGGAGCTACGAGCAGTACTTC.

The rearrangement uses TRBV7-9 and TRBJ2-5; TRBD1 might be the D (6 bases). CDR1 is SEHNR, CDR2 FQNEAQ, per germline (reference sequence). The V and J ends lost 4 bases and 1 base respectively, with 10 bases between them. The CDR3 is made up of 14 amino acids. CDR3 nucleotide sequence: TGTGCCAGCAGCTACACAGGGCTCCAAGAGACCCAGTACTTC. Its translation: CASSYTGLQETQYF.

This sequence joins TRBV6-5 and TRBJ2-5; TRBD1 matches at 8 bases. From germline, CDR1 is MNHEY and CDR2 SVGAGI. The V segment lost 6 bases and the J segment 4 bases; nucleotides outside the gene matches: 10. The CDR3 covers 15 residues. CDR3 DNA sequence: TGTGCCAGCAGCAGGTCTTTAACAGGGGGAGAGACCCAGTACTTC. It specifies CASSRSLTGGETQYF.

The chain combines TRBV24-1 with TRBJ2-5; 12 bases map to TRBD2. In germline, CDR1 is KGHDR, CDR2 SFDVKD. CDR3 length: 17 residues. V dropped 3 bases and J dropped 5; count of bases not matched to a gene: 9. The CDR3 DNA sequence: TGTGCCACCAGTGATCGGACTAGCGGGAAGAGCCGGGAGACCCAGTACTTC. This gives the protein CATSDRTSGKSRETQYF.

The V call is TRBV7-9, the J call TRBJ1-5; D unresolved. V lost 2 bases to trimming and J lost 4 bases, with 9 bases between them. The CDR3 has 14 amino acids. Germline CDR1 reads SEHNR; CDR2 reads FQNEAQ (reference sequence). CDR3 DNA sequence: TGTGCCAGCAGCTTACGGGGTATGAATCAGCCCCAGCATTTT. It codes for CASSLRGMNQPQHF.

The chain couples TRBV10-3 to TRBJ2-3; TRBD2 agrees at 10 bases. J gave up 1 base and V 8 bases, and 3 bases lay outside the gene matches. The CDR3 is 14 amino acids. The V gene's germline CDR1 is ENHRY and CDR2 SYGVKD. For the CDR3, the DNA is TGTGCCATCGCCGGGACTAGCGGCACAGATACGCAGTATTTT. Residues: CAIAGTSGTDTQYF.

V gene TRBV29-1 combines with J gene TRBJ2-7, with D unresolved. Deletions cut 1 base from V and 0 bases from J, with 7 bases between. The germline V gene encodes CDR1 SQVTM and CDR2 ANQGSEA. The CDR3 spans 13 residues. The CDR3 DNA follows: TGCAGCGTTGAAGTTTCCTCCTCCTACGAGCAGTACTTC. It encodes CSVEVSSSYEQYF.

For this clone: This sample includes further DNA sequences coding for the same CDR3. The chain combines TRBV5-4 with TRBJ2-7, with 9 bases fitting TRBD1. From germline, CDR1 is SGHNT and CDR2 YYREEE (reference sequence). The CDR3 spans 14 residues. The junction had 5 bases not matched to a gene; V was cut back by 4 bases and J by 3 bases. The CDR3 region has the DNA TGTGCCAGCAGCCTGGGACAGGGCTTCTACGAGCAGTACTTC. Protein: CASSLGQGFYEQYF.

V and J are TRBV7-9 and TRBJ1-6, with 7 nucleotides matching TRBD1. Germline V gives CDR1 SEHNR, CDR2 FQNEAQ (reference sequence). CDR3 length: 13 amino acids. Trimming cost V 8 bases and J 8 bases; bases outside gene matches: 6. CDR3 amino acids: CASAGQGDSPLHF. The CDR3 nucleotides read TGTGCCAGCGCGGGGCAGGGGGATTCACCCCTCCACTTT.

This chain uses TRBV4-1 with TRBJ2-3; 12 positions agree with TRBD1. From germline, CDR1 is MGHRA and CDR2 YSYEKL. Trimming at V came to 1 base and at J to 6 bases, leaving 8 bases not matched to a gene. The CDR3 is made up of 17 amino acids. The CDR3 loop is CASSQGVGTGGLDTQYF. CDR3 DNA: TGCGCCAGCAGCCAAGGGGTGGGGACAGGGGGCTTGGATACGCAGTATTTT.

The sample holds one count of this clone. The chain is built from TRBV2 and TRBJ2-7; the match to TRBD1 covers 8 bases. Germline values: CDR1 SNHLY, CDR2 FYNNEI. Trimming removed 2 bases from V and 7 bases from J; junction bases left unmatched: 13. The CDR3 runs to 16 residues. CDR3 in amino acids: CASSEQGAGPLEEQYF. CDR3 DNA: TGTGCCAGCAGTGAACAGGGGGCAGGCCCCTTGGAGGAGCAGTACTTC.

The J gene is TRBJ1-1, the V gene TRBV28; 8 nucleotides line up with TRBD1. CDR3 size: 16 residues. V lost 4 bases and J lost 3; bases outside the gene matches: 10. Germline V lookup: CDR1 MDHEN, CDR2 SYDVKM. The CDR3 bases are TGTGCCAGCAGTTACCAGACAGGGGCGGGCGACACTGAAGCTTTCTTT. Amino acids: CASSYQTGAGDTEAFF.

This chain uses TRBV11-2 with TRBJ2-1; TRBD1 agrees at 9 bases. J was trimmed by 5 bases and V by 2 bases; bases with no gene match: 10. The CDR3 length is 17 residues. Germline V gene lookup returns CDR1 SGHAT and CDR2 FQNNGV. As DNA, the CDR3 is TGTGCCAGCAGCTTAAGGTTGGCCGGGACAGGGAACAATGAGCAGTTCTTC. Translating gives CASSLRLAGTGNNEQFF.

This clone was detected only a few times. This chain uses TRBV28 with TRBJ2-7; 9 nucleotides line up with TRBD1. The CDR3 spans 14 residues. Unmatched junction bases numbered 5, after V lost 5 bases and J lost 3 bases. CDR1 is MDHEN, CDR2 SYDVKM, per germline. Here the CDR3 DNA reads TGTGCCAGCAGTGCCGGGACAGGGTTCTACGAGCAGTACTTC. It is translated as CASSAGTGFYEQYF.

The chain employs TRBV5-1 and TRBJ2-3, with D possibly being TRBD2 (6 bases). The length of the CDR3 is 14 residues. CDR1 and CDR2 (germline): SGHRS, YFSETQ. V lost 6 bases, J lost 2 bases, and 13 bases lay in between. CDR3: CASNSGTDTDTQYF. The DNA of the CDR3 is TGCGCCAGCAATAGCGGAACCGACACAGATACGCAGTATTTT.

This sequence joins TRBV5-1 and TRBJ2-7, with 7 bases matching TRBD2. Germline CDR1 is SGHRS and CDR2 is YFSETQ. Losses at the gene ends were 5 bases for V and 0 bases for J; bases not matched to a gene: 8. The CDR3 runs 15 residues. The CDR3: CASSPTRGSSYEQYF. As DNA, the CDR3 is TGCGCCAGCAGTCCAACTCGCGGGAGCTCCTACGAGCAGTACTTC. Based on the CDR3 plus reference TRBV5-1 and TRBJ2-7, the full variable domain is KAGVTQTPRYLIKTRGQQVTLSCSPISGHRSVSWYQQTPGQGLQFLFEYFSETQRNKGNFPGRFSGRQFSNSRSEMNVSTLELGDSALYLCASSPTRGSSYEQYFGPGTRLTVT.

This clone was observed a single time. The chain is built from TRBV9 and TRBJ1-3, with 7 positions matching TRBD1. Trimming removed 0 bases from V and 2 bases from J; junction bases left unmatched: 2. Per germline, CDR1 SGDLS and CDR2 YYNGEE. The CDR3 is made up of 15 amino acids. The CDR3 sequence is CASSVGTGAGNTIYF. DNA for the CDR3: TGTGCCAGCAGCGTAGGTACAGGGGCTGGAAACACCATATATTTT.

The chain has TRBV27 and TRBJ2-5; maybe TRBD1 (6 bases). V shed 4 bases and J shed 1 base, with 13 bases lying between them. This CDR3 region has 15 residues. From germline, CDR1 is MNHEY and CDR2 SMNVEV (reference sequence). For the CDR3, the DNA is TGTGCCAGCAGTTCCAGGGGTTCCCGCCAAGAGACCCAGTACTTC. It yields the protein CASSSRGSRQETQYF.

Here the CDR3 DNA reads TGTGCCAGCACGCGGGACGGAAGCACAGATACGCAGTATTTT. As protein: CASTRDGSTDTQYF. This rearrangement joins TRBV7-3 to TRBJ2-3, with a weak D call TRBD2 (6 bases). The germline V gene has CDR1 SGHTA and CDR2 FQGTGA. The V and J ends lost 7 bases and 0 bases respectively, with 11 bases between them. This CDR3 is 14 amino acids long. Combining the CDR3 with reference TRBV7-3 and TRBJ2-3 gives the whole variable domain GAGVSQTPSNKVTEKGKYVELRCDPISGHTALYWYRQSLGQGPEFLIYFQGTGAADDSGLPNDRFFAVRPEGSVSTLKIQRTERGDSAVYLCASTRDGSTDTQYFGPGTRLTVL.

This chain connects TRBV28 to TRBJ2-7; 8 bases are a match to TRBD2. Germline assignment: CDR1 MDHEN and CDR2 SYDVKM. Trimming at V came to 5 bases and at J to 0 bases, leaving 6 bases not matched to a gene. This CDR3 spans 15 amino acids. The CDR3 DNA is TGTGCCAGCAGTCGGGGGGGAGCTTCCTCCTACGAGCAGTACTTC. Its protein product is CASSRGGASSYEQYF.